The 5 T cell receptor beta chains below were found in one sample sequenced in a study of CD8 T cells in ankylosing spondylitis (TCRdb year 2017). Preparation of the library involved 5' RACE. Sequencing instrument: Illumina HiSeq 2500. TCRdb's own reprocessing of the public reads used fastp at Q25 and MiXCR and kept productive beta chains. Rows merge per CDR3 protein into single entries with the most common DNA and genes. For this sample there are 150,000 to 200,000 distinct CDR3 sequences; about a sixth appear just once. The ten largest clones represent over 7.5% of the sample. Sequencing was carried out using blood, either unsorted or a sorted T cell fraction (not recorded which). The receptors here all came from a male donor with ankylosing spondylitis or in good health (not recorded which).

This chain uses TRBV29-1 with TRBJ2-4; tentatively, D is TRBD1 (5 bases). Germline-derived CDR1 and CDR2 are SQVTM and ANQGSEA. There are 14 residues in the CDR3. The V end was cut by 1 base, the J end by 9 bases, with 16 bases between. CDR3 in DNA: TGCAGCGTTGAAGGAAGGGGCCCCTTGGGCATTCAGTACTTC. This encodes CSVEGRGPLGIQYF.

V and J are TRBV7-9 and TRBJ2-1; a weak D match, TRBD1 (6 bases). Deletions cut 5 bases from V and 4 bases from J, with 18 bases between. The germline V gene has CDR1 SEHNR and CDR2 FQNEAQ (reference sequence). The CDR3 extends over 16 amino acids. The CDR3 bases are TGTGCCAGCAGCCCTACGCCAGGACAGCTATACAATGAGCAGTTCTTC. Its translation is CASSPTPGQLYNEQFF. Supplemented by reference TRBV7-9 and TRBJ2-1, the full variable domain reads DTGVSQNPRHKITKRGQNVTFRCDPISEHNRLYWYRQTLGQGPEFLTYFQNEAQLEKSRLLSDRFSAERPKGSFSTLEIQRTEQGDSAMYLCASSPTPGQLYNEQFFGPGTRLTVL.

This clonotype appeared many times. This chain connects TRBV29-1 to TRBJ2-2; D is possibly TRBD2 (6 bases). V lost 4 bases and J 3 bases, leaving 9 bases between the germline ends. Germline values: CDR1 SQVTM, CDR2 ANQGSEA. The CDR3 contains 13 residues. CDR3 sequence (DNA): TGCAGCGTTGCGGGGGAGGACACCGGGGAGCTGTTTTTT. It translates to CSVAGEDTGELFF.

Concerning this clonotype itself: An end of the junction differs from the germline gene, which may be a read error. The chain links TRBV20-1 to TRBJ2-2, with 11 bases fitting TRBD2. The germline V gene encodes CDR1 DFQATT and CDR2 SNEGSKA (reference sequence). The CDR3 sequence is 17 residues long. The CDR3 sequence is CCARERGLAANTGELFF. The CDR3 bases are TGCTGTGCTAGAGAGAGGGGACTAGCGGCGAACACCGGGGAGCTGTTTTTT.

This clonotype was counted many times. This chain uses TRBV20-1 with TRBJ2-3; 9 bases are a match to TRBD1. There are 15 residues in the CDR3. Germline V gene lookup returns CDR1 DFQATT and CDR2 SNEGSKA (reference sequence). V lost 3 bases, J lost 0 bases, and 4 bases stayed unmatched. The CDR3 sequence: CSASRTGESTDTQYF. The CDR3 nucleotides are TGCAGTGCTAGTAGGACAGGGGAAAGCACAGATACGCAGTATTTT.